Each of the 14 T cell receptor beta chains below was sequenced from the same sample in a study of blood T cell repertoires in COVID-19. The protocol was immunoSEQ multiplex PCR, while the TCRdb copy is restricted to in-frame clones and leaves out a portion. The profile shows 30,000 to 35,000 clones, around 88% of them singletons. The sequenced material came from peripheral blood. The source of these receptors is a woman aged 70-85 years with active COVID-19.

The rearrangement links TRBV5-1 to TRBJ2-3; D not certain. The CDR3 has 15 amino acids. The V gene's germline CDR1 is SGHRS and CDR2 YFSETQ. Between the trimmed V and J ends, which lost 0 bases and 2 bases, there was a span of 10 bases. CDR3 loop: CASSLGLQPTDTQYF. The CDR3 region has the DNA TGCGCCAGCAGCTTGGGACTTCAGCCCACAGATACGCAGTATTTT.

The V and J genes are TRBV18 and TRBJ2-1, with TRBD2 as a possible D gene (6 bases). CDR1 and CDR2 (germline): KGHSH, LQKENI. V lost 6 bases, J lost 15 bases, and 18 bases lay in between. This CDR3 region has 12 residues. CDR3 in DNA: TGTGCCAGCTCCCCATACCGGGAGCAACCGTTCTTC. Protein sequence: CASSPYREQPFF.

The V and J genes are TRBV28 and TRBJ2-2; 7 bases fit TRBD1. The germline gives CDR1 MDHEN, CDR2 SYDVKM. Trimming cost V 7 bases and J 4 bases; bases outside gene matches: 15. The length of the CDR3 is 17 residues. The CDR3 loop is CASTSTGMEYSTGELFF. The CDR3 coding sequence is TGTGCCAGCACCTCGACAGGGATGGAGTATAGCACCGGGGAGCTGTTTTTT.

The chain carries TRBV7-8 and TRBJ2-7, with D perhaps TRBD1 (5 bases). CDR3 length: 13 amino acids. V shed 5 bases and J shed 6 bases, with 14 bases lying between them. Germline V gene data show CDR1 as SGHVS and CDR2 as FQNEAQ. CDR3 nucleotides: TGTGCCAGCAGCCTAAGGCGAAGGGGCGAGCAGTACTTC. This translates into CASSLRRRGEQYF. Full variable domain (outside the CDR3, taken from reference TRBV7-8 and TRBJ2-7): GAGVSQSPRYKVAKRGQDVALRCDPISGHVSLFWYQQALGQGPEFLTYFQNEAQLDKSGLPSDRFFAERPEGSVSTLKIQRTQQEDSAVYLCASSLRRRGEQYFGPGTRLTVT.

The rearrangement uses TRBV18 and TRBJ2-1; 11 bases match TRBD2. V lost 6 bases and J lost 5; bases outside the gene matches: 15. CDR1 is KGHSH and CDR2 is LQKENI in the germline V gene. This CDR3 spans 18 amino acids. The CDR3 loop is CASSLNPTSGGYDNEQFF. In nucleotides, the CDR3 is TGTGCCAGCTCTCTAAACCCCACTAGCGGGGGATACGACAATGAGCAGTTCTTC.

The chain links TRBV18 to TRBJ2-7; 7 bases fit TRBD2. CDR1 and CDR2 from the germline V gene are KGHSH and LQKENI. J gave up 5 bases and V 0 bases, and 4 bases lay outside the gene matches. There are 14 residues in the CDR3. The CDR3 sequence: CASSPPGGGDEQYF. The CDR3 DNA reads TGTGCCAGCTCACCACCGGGGGGAGGGGACGAGCAGTACTTC.

The rearrangement links TRBV6-2 or TRBV6-3 to TRBJ1-1, with D unresolved. Looked up from germline, CDR1 is MNHEY and CDR2 is SVGEGT. The CDR3 contains 12 residues. Trimming removed 3 bases from V and 5 bases from J, with 7 bases in between. The CDR3 DNA sequence: TGTGCCAGCAGTTATTGGGAGACTGAAGCTTTCTTT. It yields the protein CASSYWETEAFF.

V and J are TRBV20-1 and TRBJ2-1; 7 bases align to TRBD2. This CDR3 has 15 amino acids. Germline lookup yields CDR1 DFQATT and CDR2 SNEGSKA (reference sequence). V lost 3 bases and J lost 9; bases outside the gene matches: 14. CDR3 residues: CSASLGGRQSGEQFF. CDR3 DNA sequence: TGCAGTGCTAGTCTGGGGGGGAGACAATCGGGTGAGCAGTTCTTC.

This clone was counted a few times. This chain connects TRBV2 to TRBJ1-5; 9 bases map to TRBD1. CDR3 size: 19 residues. The V segment lost 2 bases and the J segment 3 bases; nucleotides outside the gene matches: 14. Germline V CDR1 and CDR2: SNHLY, FYNNEI. CDR3: CASSEREVGTGTLNQPQHF. The CDR3 coding sequence is TGTGCCAGCAGTGAAAGAGAAGTCGGGACAGGGACCCTCAATCAGCCCCAGCATTTT.

The chain has TRBV19 and TRBJ1-2; no clear D. The CDR3 totals 11 residues. V was shortened by 6 bases and J by 5 bases, with 7 bases between the two germline ends. Germline CDR1 is LNHDA and CDR2 is SQIVND (reference sequence). The CDR3 protein is CASSGGYGYTF. The DNA for the CDR3 is TGTGCCAGTAGCGGCGGGTATGGCTACACCTTC.

The chain has TRBV10-1 and TRBJ2-7, with TRBD2 identical over 8 bases. Unmatched junction bases numbered 4, after V lost 3 bases and J lost 6 bases. Germline V gene sequence: CDR1 WNHNN, CDR2 SYGVQD (reference sequence). The CDR3 has 13 residues. The CDR3 region is CASSDSGDTEQYF. CDR3 bases: TGCGCCAGCAGTGATAGCGGGGACACCGAGCAGTACTTC.

The rearrangement links TRBV6-1 to TRBJ1-3; no firm D call. V dropped 1 base and J dropped 4 bases, with 11 bases sitting between them. Germline V lookup: CDR1 MNHNS, CDR2 SASEGT. The CDR3 covers 15 residues. The CDR3 DNA follows: TGTGCCAGCAGTGAAGTCAGGCCTCGGGGAAACACCATATATTTT. It codes for CASSEVRPRGNTIYF.

The V gene is TRBV28, the J gene TRBJ1-5; D gene ambiguous. Trimming took 7 bases from V and 7 from J, leaving 11 bases between them. Germline lookup yields CDR1 MDHEN and CDR2 SYDVKM. The CDR3 totals 12 residues. The CDR3 region is CASISEGQPQHF. Here the CDR3 DNA reads TGTGCCAGCATTTCGGAGGGACAGCCCCAGCATTTT.

This chain links TRBV28 with TRBJ2-3; perhaps TRBD2 as D (6 bases). The CDR3 has 13 residues. Per the germline V gene, CDR1 is MDHEN and CDR2 is SYDVKM. Trimming removed 5 bases from V and 5 bases from J, with 11 bases in between. Written as DNA, the CDR3 is TGTGCCAGCAGTACACCGGGGGTAGATACGCAGTATTTT. Its protein product is CASSTPGVDTQYF.